The 17 T cell receptor beta chains below all came from one sample that was sequenced in a study of shared clonotypes between healthy human individuals. The naive CD8 fraction comprised CD45RO-negative cells positively selected for CCR7 and excluded terminally differentiated effector memory CD45RA+ cells. The data were produced by immunoSEQ multiplex PCR, yet TCRdb's version contains in-frame clones alone and is incomplete. The data hold 2 million or so clones, with 85% to 95% observed a single time. The sample consisted of naive CD8+ T cells sorted from blood. Receptor source: a man aged 18 to 29 in good health.

This chain connects TRBV6-1 to TRBJ2-7; TRBD2 might be the D (6 bases). From germline, CDR1 is MNHNS and CDR2 SASEGT. V was pared by 3 bases and J by 4 bases, with 19 bases between. The CDR3 is 16 residues long. The CDR3 nucleotides are TGTGCCAGCAGTGAGGGAATGAACGGGGAGGCTTACGAGCAGTACTTC. Its protein product is CASSEGMNGEAYEQYF.

The chain uses TRBV7-8 and TRBJ2-2; a possible D gene is TRBD2 (5 bases). With 0 bases removed from V and 3 bases from J, the gap between germline ends came to 20 bases. The CDR3 is 19 residues long. Germline CDR1 is SGHVS and CDR2 is FQNEAQ. The CDR3 loop reads CASSLASGWIEGYTGELFF. For the CDR3, the DNA is TGTGCCAGCAGCTTAGCGTCGGGGTGGATTGAGGGCTACACCGGGGAGCTGTTTTTT.

The chain carries TRBV6-5 and TRBJ1-1; D is undetermined. CDR3 length equals 14 residues. CDR1 is MNHEY, CDR2 SVGAGI, per germline. Trimming shortened V by 5 bases and J by 5 bases, and 15 bases separated the two germline ends. CDR3 DNA: TGTGCCAGCAGTGGGGTGTTTGGGGAAACTGAAGCTTTCTTT. This translates into CASSGVFGETEAFF.

The rearrangement uses TRBV11-2 and TRBJ2-7; TRBD1 aligns across 7 bases. There are 15 residues in the CDR3. Trimming at V came to 5 bases and at J to 7 bases, leaving 14 bases not matched to a gene. The germline CDR1 and CDR2 sequences are SGHAT and FQNNGV. DNA of the CDR3: TGTGCCAGCAGCCGGATACCAGGGGGAACTAATGAGCAGTACTTC. Its protein product is CASSRIPGGTNEQYF. The whole variable domain, remainder taken from reference TRBV11-2 and TRBJ2-7, is EAGVAQSPRYKIIEKRQSVAFWCNPISGHATLYWYQQILGQGPKLLIQFQNNGVVDDSQLPKDRFSAERLKGVDSTLKIQPAKLEDSAVYLCASSRIPGGTNEQYFGPGTRLTVT.

The CDR3 DNA reads as TGTGCCACTCGAACGGGAGGTTACAATGAGCAGTTCTTC. Translating it yields CATRTGGYNEQFF. The chain uses TRBV15 and TRBJ2-1; 7 positions match TRBD2. Germline V CDR1 and CDR2: LNHNV, YYDKDF (reference sequence). V shed 9 bases, J shed 4 bases, and the junction held 6 bases outside the gene matches. This CDR3 is built from 13 residues.

J is TRBJ2-7 and V is TRBV27; D perhaps matches TRBD1 (5 bases). Germline V gene lookup returns CDR1 MNHEY and CDR2 SMNVEV (reference sequence). Deletions cut 0 bases from V and 1 base from J, with 13 bases between. This CDR3 has 16 amino acids. The CDR3 DNA follows: TGTGCCAGCAGTTTATCAGGGGAATTGCCGTCCTACGAGCAGTACTTC. Its translation is CASSLSGELPSYEQYF.

V gene TRBV6-1 combines with J gene TRBJ2-7; TRBD2 matches 9 bases. Germline V gene lookup returns CDR1 MNHNS and CDR2 SASEGT. CDR3 size: 15 residues. The ends lost 2 bases at V and 1 base at J; junction bases unmatched: 3. The CDR3 region is CASSEIAGGSYEQYF. CDR3 bases: TGTGCCAGCAGTGAAATTGCGGGAGGGTCCTACGAGCAGTACTTC.

Regarding this clone: Other DNA sequences within the sample encode an identical CDR3. The chain joins TRBV27 to TRBJ2-7; D remains unclear. Trimming cost V 5 bases and J 2 bases, with 7 bases left between them. Germline loops: CDR1 MNHEY, CDR2 SMNVEV (reference sequence). This CDR3 contains 12 residues. The chain's CDR3 is CASSPSPYEQYF. DNA for the CDR3: TGTGCCAGCAGTCCCTCACCCTACGAGCAGTACTTC.

The rearrangement joins TRBV7-9 to TRBJ2-3; the match to TRBD1 covers 7 bases. Germline lookup yields CDR1 SEHNR and CDR2 FQNEAQ (reference sequence). Germline trimming cut 2 bases from V and 5 bases from J; bases unmatched to any gene: 7. The CDR3 totals 15 residues. CDR3 sequence: CASSLTRDSQDTQYF. The CDR3 nucleotides are TGTGCCAGCAGCTTAACCCGGGACAGTCAAGATACGCAGTATTTT.

This clone was recorded only once. Additional DNA sequences in this sample encode the identical CDR3. The gene calls are TRBV5-6 and TRBJ2-7; weak D call: TRBD2 (6 bases). Germline assignment: CDR1 SGHDT and CDR2 YYEEEE. The CDR3 covers 13 residues. V was pared by 3 bases and J by 0 bases, with 7 bases between. The CDR3 nucleotides are TGTGCCAGCAGCTGGGGGGACTCCTACGAGCAGTACTTC. Protein product: CASSWGDSYEQYF. Supplemented by reference TRBV5-6 and TRBJ2-7, the full variable domain reads DAGVTQSPTHLIKTRGQQVTLRCSPKSGHDTVSWYQQALGQGPQFIFQYYEEEERQRGNFPDRFSGHQFPNYSSELNVNALLLGDSALYLCASSWGDSYEQYFGPGTRLTVT.

Details on this clone: Compared with germline, one end of the junction differs, possibly owing to a read error. This chain uses TRBV11-3 with TRBJ1-1; 8 bases match TRBD1. The CDR3 has 15 amino acids. CDR1 and CDR2 (germline): SGHNT, YENEEA. The CDR3 DNA reads TGTGCCAGCAGCGACCGGACAGGGATGAAGACTGAAGCTTTCTTT. Its protein is CASSDRTGMKTEAFF. Filled out from reference TRBV11-3 and TRBJ1-1, the complete variable domain reads EAGVVQSPRYKIIEKKQPVAFWCNPISGHNTLYWYLQNLGQGPELLIRYENEEAVDDSQLPKDRFSAERLKGVDSTLKIQPAELGDSAVYLCASSDRTGMKTEAFFGQGTRLTVV.

The DNA for the CDR3 is TGTGCCAGCAGTTTATCGTCCCAGTACGAGCAGTACTTC. It is translated as CASSLSSQYEQYF. The V gene is TRBV27, the J gene TRBJ2-7, with D hard to call. From germline, CDR1 is MNHEY and CDR2 SMNVEV (reference sequence). V dropped 0 bases and J dropped 4 bases, with 7 bases sitting between them. There are 13 residues in the CDR3.

The rearrangement links TRBV2 to TRBJ2-1; TRBD2 agrees at 10 bases. Germline V CDR1 and CDR2: SNHLY, FYNNEI. CDR3 length: 14 residues. V trimming: 10 bases; J trimming: 9 bases; junction bases outside the gene matches: 12. Here the CDR3 DNA reads TGTGCCACCGAGGGGGCTAGCGGGAGTGTTGAGCAGTTCTTC. Translating it yields CATEGASGSVEQFF.

The chain links TRBV5-6 to TRBJ1-5; TRBD1 matches 8 bases. Per the germline V gene, CDR1 is SGHDT and CDR2 is YYEEEE. Trimming removed 0 bases from V and 7 bases from J; junction bases left unmatched: 3. The CDR3 sequence is 14 residues long. This CDR3 reads CASSLGTGLQPQHF. Here the CDR3 DNA reads TGTGCCAGCAGCTTGGGGACAGGGTTACAGCCCCAGCATTTT.

The V and J genes are TRBV6-1 and TRBJ1-1; perhaps TRBD1 as D (6 bases). Per the germline V gene, CDR1 is MNHNS and CDR2 is SASEGT. The length of the CDR3 is 14 residues. Trimming took off 6 bases at V and 4 bases at J, with 15 bases between the two ends. The CDR3 DNA sequence: TGTGCCAGCAGCCTCGCAGGGGCCGGCACTGAAGCTTTCTTT. It codes for CASSLAGAGTEAFF.

V and J are TRBV9 and TRBJ2-7, with 13 bases matching TRBD2. This CDR3 comprises 18 residues. The germline CDR1 and CDR2 sequences are SGDLS and YYNGEE. J lost 5 bases, V lost 0 bases, and 11 bases had no gene match. In nucleotides, the CDR3 is TGTGCCAGCAGCGTAGAGGGGACTAGCGGGATGGGGCTGAACGAGCAGTACTTC. Its translation: CASSVEGTSGMGLNEQYF.

The J gene is TRBJ2-5, the V gene TRBV11-2; 11 nucleotides match TRBD2. The CDR3 loop spans 17 amino acids. The V and J ends lost 0 bases and 5 bases, in that order; junction bases with no gene match: 8. The germline V gene encodes CDR1 SGHAT and CDR2 FQNNGV. In nucleotides, the CDR3 is TGTGCCAGCAGCTTAGATCCTAGCGGGGGGCTGGGTGAGACCCAGTACTTC. Residues: CASSLDPSGGLGETQYF.